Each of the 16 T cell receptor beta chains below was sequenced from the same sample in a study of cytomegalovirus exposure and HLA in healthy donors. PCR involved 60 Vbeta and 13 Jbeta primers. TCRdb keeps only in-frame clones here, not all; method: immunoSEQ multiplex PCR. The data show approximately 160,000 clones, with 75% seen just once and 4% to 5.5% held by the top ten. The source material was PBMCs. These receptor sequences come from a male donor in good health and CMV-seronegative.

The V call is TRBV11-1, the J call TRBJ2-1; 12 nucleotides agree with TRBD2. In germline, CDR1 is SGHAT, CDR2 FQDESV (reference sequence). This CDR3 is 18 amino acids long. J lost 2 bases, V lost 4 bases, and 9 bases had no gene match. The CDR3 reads CASSSPTLAGGTYNEQFF. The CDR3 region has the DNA TGTGCCAGCAGCTCCCCGACACTAGCGGGGGGTACCTACAATGAGCAGTTCTTC.

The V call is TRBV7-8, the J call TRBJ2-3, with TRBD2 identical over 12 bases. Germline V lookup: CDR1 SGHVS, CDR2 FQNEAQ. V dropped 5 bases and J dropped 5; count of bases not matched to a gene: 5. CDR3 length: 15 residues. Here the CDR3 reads CASSRLAGAQDTQYF. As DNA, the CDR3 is TGTGCCAGCAGCCGACTAGCGGGGGCCCAAGATACGCAGTATTTT.

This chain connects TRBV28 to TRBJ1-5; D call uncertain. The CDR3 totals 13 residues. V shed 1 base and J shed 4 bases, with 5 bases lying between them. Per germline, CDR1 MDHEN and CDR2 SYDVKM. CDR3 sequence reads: CASSLSGNQPQHF. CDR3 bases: TGTGCCAGCAGTTTATCCGGGAATCAGCCCCAGCATTTT. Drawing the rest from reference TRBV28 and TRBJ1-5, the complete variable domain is DVKVTQSSRYLVKRTGEKVFLECVQDMDHENMFWYRQDPGLGLRLIYFSYDVKMKEKGDIPEGYSVSREKKERFSLILESASTNQTSMYLCASSLSGNQPQHFGDGTRLSIL.

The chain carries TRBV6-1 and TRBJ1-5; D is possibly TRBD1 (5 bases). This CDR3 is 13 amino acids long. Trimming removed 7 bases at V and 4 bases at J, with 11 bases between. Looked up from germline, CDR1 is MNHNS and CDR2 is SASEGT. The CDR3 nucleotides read TGTGCCAGCAATGGACAAAAAAATCAGCCCCAGCATTTT. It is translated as CASNGQKNQPQHF.

The CDR3 DNA reads as TGCGCCAGCAGCTTGGGGTCTAGCGGGGGTTACAATGAGCAGTTCTTC. Translated: CASSLGSSGGYNEQFF. The chain combines TRBV5-1 with TRBJ2-1; 10 bases line up with TRBD2. CDR3 size: 16 residues. The germline gives CDR1 SGHRS, CDR2 YFSETQ. The V and J ends lost 0 bases and 4 bases, in that order; junction bases with no gene match: 4.

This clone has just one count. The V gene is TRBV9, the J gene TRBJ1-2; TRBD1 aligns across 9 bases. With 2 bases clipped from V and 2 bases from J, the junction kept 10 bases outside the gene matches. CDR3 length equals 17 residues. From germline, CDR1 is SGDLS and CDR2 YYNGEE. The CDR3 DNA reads TGTGCCAGCAGCGTCAGCGGGACAGGGCTCCAAAACTATGGCTACACCTTC. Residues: CASSVSGTGLQNYGYTF.

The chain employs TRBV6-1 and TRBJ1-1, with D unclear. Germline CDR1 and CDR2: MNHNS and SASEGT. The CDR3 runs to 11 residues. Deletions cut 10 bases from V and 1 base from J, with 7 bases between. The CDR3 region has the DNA TGTGCCACCCATAGGAACACTGAAGCTTTCTTT. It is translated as CATHRNTEAFF.

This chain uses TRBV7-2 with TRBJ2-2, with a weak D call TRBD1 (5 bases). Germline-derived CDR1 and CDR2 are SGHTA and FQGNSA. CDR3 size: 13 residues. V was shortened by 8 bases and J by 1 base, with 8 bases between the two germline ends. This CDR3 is CASGQGNTGELFF. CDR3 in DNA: TGTGCCAGCGGGCAGGGGAACACCGGGGAGCTGTTTTTT.

CDR3 protein: CASSPRLASFYNEQFF. The CDR3 nucleotides read TGCGCCAGCAGCCCCCGACTAGCGAGCTTTTACAATGAGCAGTTCTTC. The chain couples TRBV5-1 to TRBJ2-1, with 8 nucleotides matching TRBD2. V was pared by 4 bases and J by 4 bases, with 10 bases of the junction left unmatched. The length of the CDR3 is 16 residues. The germline V gene has CDR1 SGHRS and CDR2 YFSETQ.

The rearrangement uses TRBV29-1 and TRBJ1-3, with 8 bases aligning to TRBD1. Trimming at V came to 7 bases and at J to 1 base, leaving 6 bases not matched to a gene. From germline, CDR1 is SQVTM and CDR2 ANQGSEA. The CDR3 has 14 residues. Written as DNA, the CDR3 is TGCAGCGGCCTGGACAGGGTATCTGGAAACACCATATATTTT. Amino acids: CSGLDRVSGNTIYF.

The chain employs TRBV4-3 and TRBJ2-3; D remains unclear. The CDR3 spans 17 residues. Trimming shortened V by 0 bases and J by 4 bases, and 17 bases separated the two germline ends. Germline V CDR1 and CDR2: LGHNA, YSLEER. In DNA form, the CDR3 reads TGCGCCAGCAGCCAAGACTCATCGAGGCCTGTCGCAGATACGCAGTATTTT. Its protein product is CASSQDSSRPVADTQYF.

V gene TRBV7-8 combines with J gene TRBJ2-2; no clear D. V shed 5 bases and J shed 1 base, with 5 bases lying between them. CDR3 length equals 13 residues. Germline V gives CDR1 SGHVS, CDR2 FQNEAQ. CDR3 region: CASSPGNTGELFF. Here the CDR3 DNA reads TGTGCCAGCAGCCCAGGGAACACCGGGGAGCTGTTTTTT.

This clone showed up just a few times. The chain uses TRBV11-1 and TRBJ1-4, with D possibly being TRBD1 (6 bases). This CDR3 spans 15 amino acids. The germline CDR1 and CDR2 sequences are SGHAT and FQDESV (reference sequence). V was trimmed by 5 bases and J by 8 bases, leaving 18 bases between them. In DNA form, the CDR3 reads TGTGCCAGCAGCACCGAGGGACATAATTGGGAAAAACTGTTTTTT. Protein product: CASSTEGHNWEKLFF. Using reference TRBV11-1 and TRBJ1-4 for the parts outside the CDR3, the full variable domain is EAEVAQSPRYKITEKSQAVAFWCDPISGHATLYWYRQILGQGPELLVQFQDESVVDDSQLPKDRFSAERLKGVDSTLKIQPAELGDSAMYLCASSTEGHNWEKLFFGSGTQLSVL.

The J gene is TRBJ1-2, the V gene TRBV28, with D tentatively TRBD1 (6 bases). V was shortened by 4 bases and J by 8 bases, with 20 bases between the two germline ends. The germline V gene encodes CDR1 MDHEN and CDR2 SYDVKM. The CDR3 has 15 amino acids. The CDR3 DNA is TGTGCCAGCAGTTCCCCCTCCACAGGGACGGAGGGCTACACCTTC. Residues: CASSSPSTGTEGYTF.

For the CDR3, the DNA is TGTGCCACCAGCATACCCCTGGTAACTCAAGAGACCCAGTACTTC. Translation gives CATSIPLVTQETQYF. The chain has TRBV15 and TRBJ2-5; D gene unclear. V lost 4 bases, J lost 2 bases, and 14 bases lay in between. Germline CDR1 reads LNHNV; CDR2 reads YYDKDF (reference sequence). CDR3 length equals 15 residues.

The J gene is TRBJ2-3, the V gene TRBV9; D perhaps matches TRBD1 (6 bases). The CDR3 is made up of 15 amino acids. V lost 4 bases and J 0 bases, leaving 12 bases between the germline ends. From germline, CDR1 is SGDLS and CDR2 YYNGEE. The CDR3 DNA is TGTGCCAGCAGCCGGACAGCGTCCAGCACAGATACGCAGTATTTT. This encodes CASSRTASSTDTQYF.